These 26 T cell receptor beta chains were all obtained from the same sample, sequenced in a study of blood T cell repertoires in COVID-19. Assay used: immunoSEQ multiplex PCR; TCRdb lists only in-frame clones, some missing. This table has around 100,000 clones, nearly 90% appearing once. Material for sequencing was peripheral blood. Every receptor here comes from a man aged 50 to 59 with active COVID-19.

This sequence joins TRBV6-5 and TRBJ1-5; weak D call: TRBD1 (6 bases). Trimming stripped 0 bases from V and 0 bases from J, with 6 bases between. CDR1 and CDR2 (germline): MNHEY, SVGAGI. CDR3 length: 15 amino acids. The CDR3: CASSYSQGSNQPQHF. The CDR3, as DNA: TGTGCCAGCAGTTACTCACAGGGTAGCAATCAGCCCCAGCATTTT.

This chain links TRBV5-1 with TRBJ2-3; 12 positions match TRBD2. The ends lost 3 bases at V and 1 base at J; junction bases unmatched: 3. The CDR3 extends over 16 amino acids. Germline V gene lookup returns CDR1 SGHRS and CDR2 YFSETQ. Here the CDR3 DNA reads TGCGCCAGCAGCTCCTGGACTAGCGGGGGCACAGATACGCAGTATTTT. This gives the protein CASSSWTSGGTDTQYF.

The CDR3 sequence is CASSIRGPYGYTF. CDR3 in DNA: TGTGCCAGTAGTATACGTGGGCCCTATGGCTACACCTTC. The J gene is TRBJ1-2, the V gene TRBV19, with D unresolved. The CDR3 spans 13 residues. The germline V gene encodes CDR1 LNHDA and CDR2 SQIVND (reference sequence). The V gene lost 2 bases and the J gene lost 4 bases, with 8 bases spanning the gap.

This clone was detected only once. This chain uses TRBV5-1 with TRBJ2-5; the match to TRBD2 covers 7 bases. With V trimmed by 7 bases and J by 1 base, 10 bases remained unmatched. This CDR3 has 15 residues. In germline, CDR1 is SGHRS, CDR2 YFSETQ. The CDR3 nucleotides read TGCGCCAGCTCTAGGGCTAGCGGACTCCAAGAGACCCAGTACTTC. The encoded protein is CASSRASGLQETQYF.

The V call is TRBV3-1 (or the pseudogene TRBV3-2), the J call TRBJ1-6; no clear D gene. The V gene's germline CDR1 is LGHDT and CDR2 YNNKEL (reference sequence). V was clipped by 2 bases and J by 2 bases, with 10 bases between them. The CDR3 runs 16 residues. The CDR3: CASSQSVFTYNSPLHF. The DNA of the CDR3 is TGTGCCAGCAGCCAATCTGTGTTTACCTATAATTCACCCCTCCACTTT.

V is TRBV20-1 and J is TRBJ2-1; D perhaps matches TRBD2 (7 bases). The V gene's germline CDR1 is DFQATT and CDR2 SNEGSKA (reference sequence). The ends were cut back, 6 bases at V and 9 bases at J, with 12 bases in the middle. The CDR3 has 11 amino acids. Written as DNA, the CDR3 is TGCAGTGCCCGAGGGGGGGGTGAGCAGTTCTTC. The encoded protein is CSARGGGEQFF.

V gene TRBV19 combines with J gene TRBJ2-3, with a weak D call TRBD2 (6 bases). This CDR3 has 11 amino acids. Trimming removed 5 bases at V and 11 bases at J, with 11 bases between. Germline CDR1 reads LNHDA; CDR2 reads SQIVND (reference sequence). The CDR3 reads CASSEGGEQYF. CDR3 coding DNA: TGTGCCAGTAGTGAGGGCGGGGAGCAGTATTTT. Complete variable domain (other parts from reference TRBV19 and TRBJ2-3): DGGITQSPKYLFRKEGQNVTLSCEQNLNHDAMYWYRQDPGQGLRLIYYSQIVNDFQKGDIAEGYSVSREKKESFPLTVTSAQKNPTAFYLCASSEGGEQYFGPGTRLTVL.

In regard to this clone: Other DNA sequences within the sample encode an identical CDR3. The chain combines TRBV29-1 with TRBJ2-5; TRBD1 agrees at 10 bases. The CDR3 covers 12 residues. The J segment lost 4 bases and the V segment lost 7 bases, leaving 3 bases of the junction unmatched. From germline, CDR1 is SQVTM and CDR2 ANQGSEA. The DNA for the CDR3 is TGCAGCGGAAGGACAGGGGGAGAGACCCAGTACTTC. Translation: CSGRTGGETQYF.

This clone was recorded only once. CDR3 bases: TGTGCCAGTAGTATCCAGGCGGGCACTAATGAAAAACTGTTTTTT. It is translated as CASSIQAGTNEKLFF. The rearrangement uses TRBV19 and TRBJ1-4; D is uncertain. The CDR3 runs to 15 residues. Trimming removed 3 bases at V and 2 bases at J, with 10 bases between. Per germline, CDR1 LNHDA and CDR2 SQIVND (reference sequence).

The chain joins TRBV2 to TRBJ2-7; tentative D call: TRBD1 (6 bases). CDR1 is SNHLY and CDR2 is FYNNEI in the germline V gene. V lost 6 bases and J lost 2, with 17 bases in between. This CDR3 is built from 15 residues. The CDR3 spells CASSRPGVATYEQYF. The CDR3 bases are TGTGCCAGCAGCCGACCAGGGGTCGCAACCTACGAGCAGTACTTC.

This rearrangement joins TRBV5-4 to TRBJ1-6; 12 nucleotides agree with TRBD1. Per germline, CDR1 SGHNT and CDR2 YYREEE (reference sequence). The CDR3 has 17 residues. Trimming removed 4 bases from V and 9 bases from J; junction bases left unmatched: 11. The CDR3 DNA reads as TGTGCCAGCAGCATAGGAACCGGGACAGGGGGCCCTTCACCCCTCCACTTT. Amino acids: CASSIGTGTGGPSPLHF. The full variable domain, rest sourced from reference TRBV5-4 and TRBJ1-6, is ETGVTQSPTHLIKTRGQQVTLRCSSQSGHNTVSWYQQALGQGPQFIFQYYREEENGRGNFPPRFSGLQFPNYSSELNVNALELDDSALYLCASSIGTGTGGPSPLHFGNGTRLTVT.

This chain connects TRBV4-1 to TRBJ2-3; 8 nucleotides agree with TRBD2. Germline V gene data show CDR1 as MGHRA and CDR2 as YSYEKL. This CDR3 contains 19 residues. With V trimmed by 2 bases and J by 6 bases, 19 bases remained unmatched. CDR3 region: CASSQPFWTERGLRDTQYF. The CDR3 DNA sequence: TGCGCCAGCAGCCAACCGTTTTGGACGGAGCGGGGGCTGCGGGATACGCAGTATTTT.

In its sample, this clone was seen once. The genes are TRBV4-1 and TRBJ2-5; D perhaps matches TRBD2 (6 bases). V was clipped by 1 base and J by 4 bases, with 10 bases between them. Germline CDR1 is MGHRA and CDR2 is YSYEKL. This CDR3 has 14 residues. CDR3 region: CASSQGTGVETQYF. CDR3 coding DNA: TGCGCCAGCAGCCAAGGGACGGGGGTAGAGACCCAGTACTTC.

The CDR3 DNA follows: TGTGCCAGCAGCCGAGATAGAGGAGATACGCAGTATTTT. Translating it yields CASSRDRGDTQYF. This chain links TRBV6-5 with TRBJ2-3; D uncertain. This CDR3 region has 13 residues. Between the trimmed V and J ends, which lost 6 bases and 5 bases, there was a span of 12 bases. Per the germline V gene, CDR1 is MNHEY and CDR2 is SVGAGI.

The chain couples TRBV2 to TRBJ1-1; 11 bases map to TRBD1. The CDR3 is 15 amino acids. CDR1 and CDR2 (germline): SNHLY, FYNNEI. V was pared by 6 bases and J by 4 bases, with 7 bases of the junction left unmatched. Here the CDR3 DNA reads TGTGCCAGCAGCCTTGCCGGGACAGGGGGCACTGAAGCTTTCTTT. It codes for CASSLAGTGGTEAFF. Full variable domain (missing parts from reference TRBV2 and TRBJ1-1): EPEVTQTPSHQVTQMGQEVILRCVPISNHLYFYWYRQILGQKVEFLVSFYNNEISEKSEIFDDQFSVERPDGSNFTLKIRSTKLEDSAMYFCASSLAGTGGTEAFFGQGTRLTVV.

The V call is TRBV27, the J call TRBJ1-2; D may be TRBD1 (5 bases). The germline gives CDR1 MNHEY, CDR2 SMNVEV (reference sequence). The V end lost 11 bases, the J end lost 7 bases, and 14 bases lay between the germline ends. The CDR3 is made up of 11 amino acids. CDR3 amino acids: CAAGLWGGYTF. DNA of the CDR3: TGTGCCGCGGGGCTTTGGGGTGGCTACACCTTC.

This chain connects TRBV6-5 to TRBJ2-2; the D gene is possibly TRBD1 (7 bases). Germline V gene lookup returns CDR1 MNHEY and CDR2 SVGAGI. V gave up 0 bases and J gave up 7 bases, with 12 bases separating them. The CDR3 consists of 15 residues. In DNA form, the CDR3 reads TGTGCCAGCAGTTACTCTCAGGGGGGCCGCGGGGAGCTGTTTTTT. Translation gives CASSYSQGGRGELFF.

The gene calls are TRBV4-1 and TRBJ2-2; D might be TRBD2 (7 bases). The germline CDR1 and CDR2 sequences are MGHRA and YSYEKL. This CDR3 region has 16 residues. V lost 2 bases, J lost 7 bases, and 17 bases lay in between. CDR3 DNA sequence: TGCGCCAGCAGCCAACCAACCGGGGGGCATGGCGGGGAGCTGTTTTTT. Protein: CASSQPTGGHGGELFF.

The chain recombines TRBV11-2 with TRBJ1-5, with 8 positions matching TRBD1. The CDR3 spans 15 residues. V trimming: 5 bases; J trimming: 4 bases; junction bases outside the gene matches: 7. From germline, CDR1 is SGHAT and CDR2 FQNNGV. CDR3 in DNA: TGTGCCAGCAGCCACAGGGGACAGGTAAATCAGCCCCAGCATTTT. It is translated as CASSHRGQVNQPQHF.

This chain connects TRBV7-2 to TRBJ2-4, with 7 bases lining up with TRBD1. CDR1 is SGHTA, CDR2 FQGNSA, per germline. CDR3 length: 15 amino acids. V shed 2 bases and J 1 base; nucleotides not matched to a gene: 2. Here the CDR3 DNA reads TGTGCCAGCAGCTTATTGACAGGGGCCAAAAACATTCAGTACTTC. It is translated as CASSLLTGAKNIQYF.

V and J are TRBV5-1 and TRBJ2-3, with 13 bases fitting TRBD2. V lost 0 bases to trimming and J lost 5 bases; unmatched junction nucleotides: 6. Germline V lookup: CDR1 SGHRS, CDR2 YFSETQ. This CDR3 comprises 17 residues. The CDR3: CASSLDGTSGVLDTQYF. CDR3 coding DNA: TGCGCCAGCAGCTTGGACGGGACTAGCGGGGTATTAGATACGCAGTATTTT.

The genes are TRBV10-1 and TRBJ1-3; the D gene is possibly TRBD1 (6 bases). CDR1 is WNHNN, CDR2 SYGVQD, per germline (reference sequence). V was pared by 5 bases and J by 2 bases, with 13 bases between. The length of the CDR3 is 15 residues. The CDR3 sequence is CASSSIRGTGNTIYF. CDR3 sequence (DNA): TGCGCCAGCAGTAGCATCAGGGGTACTGGAAACACCATATATTTT.

The chain carries TRBV6-5 and TRBJ1-2; 9 bases agree with TRBD1. The CDR3 is 14 amino acids. The J segment lost 4 bases and the V segment lost 6 bases, leaving 6 bases of the junction unmatched. Germline assignment: CDR1 MNHEY and CDR2 SVGAGI. This CDR3 reads CASSRGQGGYGYTF. In DNA, the CDR3 is TGTGCCAGCAGCAGGGGACAGGGCGGCTATGGCTACACCTTC.

The chain employs TRBV27 and TRBJ2-1; weak D call: TRBD1 (5 bases). CDR3 length: 17 residues. The germline V gene has CDR1 MNHEY and CDR2 SMNVEV (reference sequence). With 0 bases removed from V and 2 bases from J, the gap between germline ends came to 14 bases. CDR3 loop: CASSLSGPMTAYNEQFF. CDR3 bases: TGTGCCAGCAGTTTATCCGGACCCATGACAGCCTACAATGAGCAGTTCTTC.

The V and J genes are TRBV24-1 and TRBJ2-3; a weak D match, TRBD1 (6 bases). CDR1 is KGHDR, CDR2 SFDVKD, per germline. The CDR3 has 15 residues. Between the trimmed V and J ends, which lost 3 bases and 5 bases, there was a span of 14 bases. The CDR3: CATSDPTTGRDTQYF. In DNA form, the CDR3 reads TGTGCCACCAGTGATCCTACTACAGGGCGAGATACGCAGTATTTT.

The chain combines TRBV19 with TRBJ2-7; 7 nucleotides line up with TRBD2. Per the germline V gene, CDR1 is LNHDA and CDR2 is SQIVND (reference sequence). J was trimmed by 6 bases and V by 3 bases; bases with no gene match: 8. The CDR3 length is 14 residues. The DNA for the CDR3 is TGTGCCAGTAGTATGAGGGACTACCCCCGCGAGCAGTACTTC. Encoded protein: CASSMRDYPREQYF.